These T cell receptor beta chains were read from a single sample in a study of blood T cells in healthy people across ages. Each CDR3 protein is one row after TCRdb ran MiXCR on the 5' RACE reads. There are roughly 2 million distinct CDR3 sequences in the sample; just under 50% occur only once, and more than 2% lies in the top ten. The source material was blood. The receptors stem from a woman in her forties in good health. The conserved cysteine and the conserved F or W are not part of the CDR3 here. A D gene is named only where the DNA matches it firmly.

V gene	J gene	D gene	CDR3 protein
TRBV6-2/TRBV6-3	TRBJ2-5	TRBD2	ASRPSGGQETQY
TRBV9	TRBJ1-6	TRBD1	ASSAGTGGSPLH
TRBV6-2/TRBV6-3	TRBJ2-3	-	ASSRTRDSNTQY
TRBV29-1	TRBJ2-1	-	SVEDWAGGRREQF
TRBV20-1	TRBJ1-2	TRBD1	SASRDRAFNYGYT
TRBV7-2	TRBJ2-7	-	ASSLEAGLSDEQY
TRBV28	TRBJ1-2	-	ASRGPCGYT
TRBV28	TRBJ2-7	-	ATETPGPEGHEQY
TRBV7-9	TRBJ2-1	-	ASSWRNSYNEQF
TRBV7-3	TRBJ2-1	TRBD2	ASSFSGGTCNEQF
TRBV9	TRBJ2-3	-	ASSVEGSRTDTQY
TRBV29-1	TRBJ1-4	-	SVLDSLNEKLF
TRBV5-4	TRBJ2-1	-	ASSRDTNARNEQF
TRBV12-3/TRBV12-4	TRBJ2-1	TRBD1	ASSGGTGLGHNEQF
TRBV7-2	TRBJ2-5	-	ASSLFGAGETQY
TRBV28	TRBJ2-5	-	ASRPTRYLQETQY
TRBV20-1	TRBJ2-1	TRBD1	SANDFGQGDLGEQF
TRBV3-1	TRBJ2-5	TRBD1	ASSQRDRGRQETQY
TRBV7-9	TRBJ1-6	TRBD1	ASSLFGTGDNSPLH
TRBV7-2	TRBJ1-1	TRBD1	ASSRQGAIGNTEAF
TRBV9	TRBJ2-1	-	ASSVEGLATYYNEQF
TRBV7-2	TRBJ2-5	-	ASSLVGTPATSETQY
TRBV4-2	TRBJ2-5	TRBD2	ASSQGSSGGQEAQY
TRBV7-2	TRBJ2-7	-	ASSLNAGAPYEQY
TRBV20-1	TRBJ2-7	-	SARDGASQLREQY
TRBV3-1	TRBJ2-5	-	ASGRRELETQY
TRBV20-1	TRBJ2-5	-	SAGLSRQETQY
TRBV2	TRBJ2-4	TRBD1	ASRPQGDIQY
TRBV6-5	TRBJ1-6	TRBD1	ASSYSRPDRGFSYNSPLH
TRBV7-9	TRBJ2-6	TRBD1	ASSVDRGRASGANVLT
TRBV12-3/TRBV12-4	TRBJ2-1	TRBD2	ASRSQPGGLAGEREQF
TRBV20-1	-	TRBD2	SARAVGRGGPRETQY
TRBV7-9	TRBJ2-7	-	ASSSYSREDNEQY
TRBV30	TRBJ2-1	TRBD2	AWTLAGGDEQF
TRBV27	TRBJ1-5	TRBD1	ASSSGGFQPQH
TRBV28	TRBJ2-4	-	ASSLSSWASKNVQY
TRBV29-1	TRBJ2-1	-	SVNRGGSLDYNEQF
TRBV5-1	TRBJ2-1	TRBD2	ASSLTGTSGGAQYEQF
TRBV27	TRBJ1-5	TRBD1	ASRSTGAIGNQPQH
TRBV20-1	TRBJ1-4	TRBD1	SALTGLNEKLF
TRBV19	TRBJ2-1	-	ASSILTGNEQF